One and the same sample provided the 18 T cell receptor beta chains below, sequenced in a study of naive and memory T cell subsets. The SP2 primer and nested alpha and beta constant region primers amplified ligated cDNA in four rounds. Each CDR3 protein gets one entry after TCRdb re-called the UMI-ligation and nested PCR reads with MiXCR. This sample has 25,000 to 35,000 distinct CDR3 sequences; less than 8.5% occur once, and the top ten carry approximately 2.8%. Described treatment: skin biopsy from PPD injection site in Mantoux-positive individual. TCR cDNA received a 3' ligated oligonucleotide that carried a UMI. The sample in question was skin, obtained from a tuberculin skin test site. Source of these receptors: an adult in good health.

J is TRBJ2-2 and V is TRBV27; D is ambiguous. The CDR3 has 17 amino acids. CDR1 is MNHEY and CDR2 is SMNVEV in the germline V gene (reference sequence). Between the trimmed V and J ends, which lost 6 bases and 3 bases, there was a span of 20 bases. The CDR3 is CASRVSSGRSDTGELFF. In DNA, the CDR3 is TGTGCCAGCAGAGTGAGCTCTGGACGGTCGGACACCGGGGAGCTGTTTTTT.

This clonotype was detected many times. V usage is TRBV10-2 and J usage is TRBJ2-7; perhaps D is TRBD1 or TRBD2 (6 bases each). Germline lookup yields CDR1 WSHSY and CDR2 SAAADI. Deletions cut 5 bases from V and 4 bases from J, with 12 bases between. This CDR3 is built from 13 residues. CDR3 sequence reads: CASSNGGRYEQYF. The CDR3 DNA follows: TGCGCCAGCAGTAACGGGGGCAGGTACGAGCAGTACTTC.

The gene calls are TRBV5-1 and TRBJ1-1; no definite D call. Germline assignment: CDR1 SGHRS and CDR2 YFSETQ. This CDR3 region has 12 residues. V lost 6 bases and J 5 bases, leaving 11 bases between the germline ends. Here the CDR3 reads CASKVGGTEAFF. As DNA, the CDR3 is TGCGCCAGCAAGGTCGGCGGTACTGAAGCTTTCTTT. Filled out from reference TRBV5-1 and TRBJ1-1, the complete variable domain reads KAGVTQTPRYLIKTRGQQVTLSCSPISGHRSVSWYQQTPGQGLQFLFEYFSETQRNKGNFPGRFSGRQFSNSRSEMNVSTLELGDSALYLCASKVGGTEAFFGQGTRLTVV.

Many counts were recorded for this clonotype. The chain carries TRBV5-1 and TRBJ1-1; 9 nucleotides agree with TRBD1. CDR3 length equals 14 residues. V was pared by 4 bases and J by 4 bases, with 5 bases of the junction left unmatched. Germline V lookup: CDR1 SGHRS, CDR2 YFSETQ. The CDR3: CASSPTTGGTEAFF. The CDR3 bases are TGCGCCAGCAGCCCGACGACAGGGGGCACTGAAGCTTTCTTT.

This clonotype was picked up many times. This chain uses TRBV19 with TRBJ2-6; no definite D call. Germline-derived CDR1 and CDR2 are LNHDA and SQIVND (reference sequence). With 8 bases removed from V and 0 bases from J, the gap between germline ends came to 14 bases. This CDR3 has 16 residues. The CDR3 DNA follows: TGTGCCAGTCGCGAAGGCCCGATCTCTGGGGCCAACGTCCTGACTTTC. This codes for CASREGPISGANVLTF.

In this sample, this clonotype turned up many times. The V gene is TRBV6-5, the J gene TRBJ2-3; D may be TRBD1 (5 bases). CDR1 and CDR2 from the germline V gene are MNHEY and SVGAGI. This CDR3 region has 13 residues. Between the trimmed V and J ends, which lost 6 bases and 4 bases, there was a span of 11 bases. CDR3 in amino acids: CASRDIGADTQYF. The CDR3 nucleotides read TGTGCCAGCAGGGACATAGGCGCAGATACGCAGTATTTT.

The chain joins TRBV6-5 to TRBJ1-1; 11 bases fit TRBD1. V dropped 5 bases and J dropped 2; count of bases not matched to a gene: 4. The CDR3 has 15 amino acids. Germline assignment: CDR1 MNHEY and CDR2 SVGAGI. CDR3 loop: CASSKDRGRNTEAFF. CDR3 in DNA: TGTGCCAGCAGTAAGGACAGGGGGCGAAACACTGAAGCTTTCTTT.

This clonotype showed up just a few times. The rearrangement joins TRBV5-6 to TRBJ2-1, with a tentative D call TRBD2 (6 bases). The CDR3 totals 14 residues. Trimming took 4 bases from V and 0 from J, leaving 8 bases between them. Germline lookup yields CDR1 SGHDT and CDR2 YYEEEE. CDR3 in DNA: TGTGCCAGCAGCGGGGGGAGCTCCTACAATGAGCAGTTCTTC. This translates into CASSGGSSYNEQFF.

This clonotype occurred a few times. V and J are TRBV6-6 and TRBJ1-1; 7 bases match TRBD1. V trimming: 7 bases; J trimming: 8 bases; junction bases outside the gene matches: 16. CDR1 is MNHNY and CDR2 is SVGAGI in the germline V gene (reference sequence). This CDR3 is 15 amino acids long. CDR3 nucleotides: TGTGCCAGCATGTCGCCAGGGGGATTCAGCCGCGAAGCTTTCTTT. Protein sequence: CASMSPGGFSREAFF.

This clonotype was observed many times. V usage is TRBV4-2 and J usage is TRBJ2-2; the match to TRBD1 covers 7 bases. Germline V gene lookup returns CDR1 LGHNA and CDR2 YNFKEQ. The V segment lost 3 bases and the J segment 5 bases; nucleotides outside the gene matches: 9. The CDR3 consists of 16 residues. The CDR3 loop reads CASSQVDRQGTGELFF. The CDR3 DNA reads as TGTGCCAGCAGCCAGGTGGACAGGCAAGGAACCGGGGAGCTGTTTTTT.

This clonotype was detected many times. This sequence joins TRBV20-1 and TRBJ1-4, with D possibly being TRBD1 (5 bases). There are 13 residues in the CDR3. The germline gives CDR1 DFQATT, CDR2 SNEGSKA (reference sequence). V lost 5 bases, J lost 3 bases, and 10 bases lay in between. CDR3 sequence: CSAQTEPNEKLFF. CDR3 bases: TGCAGTGCTCAGACAGAACCTAATGAAAAACTGTTTTTT.

In this sample, this clonotype turned up many times. The genes are TRBV4-2 and TRBJ2-7; 8 bases map to TRBD1. Looked up from germline, CDR1 is LGHNA and CDR2 is YNFKEQ. The ends lost 4 bases at V and 4 bases at J; junction bases unmatched: 6. This CDR3 has 14 residues. CDR3 in DNA: TGTGCCAGCAGCCGACCGGGACAGGCGTACGAGCAGTACTTC. As protein: CASSRPGQAYEQYF.

This clonotype was picked up many times. This chain connects TRBV5-6 to TRBJ2-1, with a possible D match to TRBD2 (6 bases). This CDR3 has 18 amino acids. The ends were cut back, 2 bases at V and 5 bases at J, with 23 bases in the middle. The germline gives CDR1 SGHDT, CDR2 YYEEEE. CDR3 region: CASSLGTYGLASHNEQFF. The CDR3 DNA reads TGTGCCAGCAGCTTAGGGACTTACGGACTTGCAAGCCACAATGAGCAGTTCTTC.

This clonotype was seen only once. The chain uses TRBV5-1 and TRBJ2-2; no clear D gene. Germline CDR1 and CDR2: SGHRS and YFSETQ. CDR3 length: 14 residues. Trimming stripped 4 bases from V and 5 bases from J, with 12 bases between. The CDR3 sequence is CASSPEELTGELFF. The CDR3 coding sequence is TGCGCCAGCAGCCCCGAGGAGCTGACCGGGGAGCTGTTTTTT.

This clonotype has more than one count but fewer than ten. One end of the junction does not line up with germline, which may come from a read error. V gene TRBV7-2 combines with J gene TRBJ2-2, with 7 positions matching TRBD1. The CDR3 is 16 amino acids. CDR1 and CDR2 (germline): SGHTA, FQGNSA. Here the CDR3 reads CASSLGTAPNTGELFF. CDR3 sequence (DNA): TGTGCAAGCAGCTTGGGGACAGCCCCGAACACCGGGGAGCTGTTTTTT.

The table lists this clonotype with many counts. The chain employs TRBV7-9 and TRBJ2-6; TRBD1 matches at 10 bases. The V segment lost 5 bases and the J segment 0 bases; nucleotides outside the gene matches: 4. Germline loops: CDR1 SEHNR, CDR2 FQNEAQ (reference sequence). CDR3 length equals 17 residues. CDR3 in DNA: TGTGCCAGCAGCGGGACAGGGGCTTCCTCTGGGGCCAACGTCCTGACTTTC. Translation gives CASSGTGASSGANVLTF.

The gene calls are TRBV20-1 and TRBJ1-1; 7 bases are a match to TRBD1. There are 14 residues in the CDR3. Losses at the gene ends were 6 bases for V and 2 bases for J; bases not matched to a gene: 9. Germline V gene lookup returns CDR1 DFQATT and CDR2 SNEGSKA (reference sequence). The CDR3 sequence: CSAMTGSRNTEAFF. DNA of the CDR3: TGCAGTGCGATGACAGGGTCCCGAAACACTGAAGCTTTCTTT.

The CDR3 coding sequence is TGTGCCAGCAGCTTAGCAGGGGTTTGGGAAAAACTGTTTTTT. It is translated as CASSLAGVWEKLFF. The chain has TRBV7-9 and TRBJ1-4; D perhaps matches TRBD1 (5 bases). Germline V CDR1 and CDR2: SEHNR, FQNEAQ (reference sequence). V was shortened by 0 bases and J by 8 bases, with 10 bases between the two germline ends. CDR3 length: 14 residues.